The sequence of this T cell receptor (beta chain) was determined in a study of blood T cell repertoires in COVID-19 (dated by TCRdb to the early 2020s). Notes on the research overall: Collaborator samples came from the United States, Italy and Spain and covered acute and convalescent phases of COVID-19. The prospective study material was composed of cDNA or gDNA derived from T cells, B-cell-depleted T cells, or PBMCs. Subjects who had been exposed to COVID-19, were actively infected with it, or had recovered from it provided the deeply sampled blood TCRbeta repertoires that made up the dataset. The repertoires were released in a freely available public database intended as a resource for research on the immune response to SARS-CoV-2. The samples were drawn from the first 160 participants of the ongoing ImmuneRACE study and from under 1,500 subjects provided by 6 global collaborators. A de-identified subject ID, COVID-19 status, age in years and sex were almost always included in the sample metadata. Where available, HLA class I and class II types were taken from metadata supplied by the sample provider and were not determined by assay-based typing. Summary of the overall study and its limitations: Clinical and demographic metadata were provided uncurated, with the amount varying by source and participant.

Points on this clone: There is no known antigen for this receptor. No much larger clone exists at a distance of one base, and base qualities are not known.

The CDR3 spans 13 residues, from the cysteine through the phenylalanine. Only the CDR3 DNA is retained, 39 bases long and in frame from the first base. Taken from the germline V gene (reference sequence), the CDR1 and CDR2 loops are DFQATT and SNEGSKA. V and J lose 3 bases and 4 bases, and a span of 12 bases separates them. Whole blood was collected in K2EDTA tubes by collaborating institutions according to the institutions' own protocols. For TCRbeta analysis, collaborators shipped samples as frozen whole blood, isolated PBMCs, or DNA extracted from either of those sample types. TCRbeta CDR3 regions were amplified from genomic DNA by means of the immunoSEQ Assay, a bias-controlled multiplex PCR. Per the source publication's procedure: Within the assay, amplification of reference gene primers was used to estimate how many nucleated cells each sample contained. To quantify the absolute abundance of each unique TCRbeta CDR3 rearrangement, sequence reads were collapsed and filtered. For each sample, productive Simpson clonality was calculated as the square root of Simpson's diversity index across productive rearrangements. TCRdb limited this immuneACCESS table to in-frame rearrangements with V and J called. A share of clones is missing; checked studies link under half to unresolved V genes, and the rest is unexplained. D and trimming come from the DNA, and the V and J calls and clone size come from that table. The sample table shows about 81,000 clones, and approximately 89% are seen once. The top ten constitute 12% of the sample.

Sequencing was performed on peripheral blood. This TCR was sampled from a man in his 70s with active or convalescent COVID-19. The rearrangement joined TRBV20-1 to TRBJ1-2; the D gene cannot be named for sure. The CDR3 corresponds to CSASVVNSYGYTF. The DNA sequence is given as TGCAGTGCTAGTGTCGTCAACTCCTATGGCTACACCTTC.